A single sample gave rise to the 2 T cell receptor beta chains below, sequenced in a study of CD8+ T cells in alopecia areata. Stated treatment: oral pan-JAK inhibitor, 5-10 mg twice daily. RNA was isolated and reverse transcribed to cDNA, the sequencing template. The data were produced by immunoSEQ multiplex PCR, yet TCRdb's version contains in-frame clones alone and is incomplete. The sample comprises 60,000 to 85,000 clones, around 66% of which are singletons, and about 25% rests with the top ten. The input for sequencing was CD8+ T cells sorted from blood, taken at week 24, from a patient treated with tofacitinib. The receptors were gathered from a human donor with alopecia areata.

This clone occurred a few times. The V gene is TRBV29-1, the J gene TRBJ1-4; 10 bases are a match to TRBD1. The junction had 12 bases not matched to a gene; V was cut back by 4 bases and J by 7 bases. CDR1 is SQVTM and CDR2 is ANQGSEA in the germline V gene. This CDR3 has 16 residues. The CDR3 reads CSVGEWPGQGIEKLFF. The CDR3 region has the DNA TGCAGCGTTGGGGAATGGCCGGGACAGGGGATTGAAAAACTGTTTTTT.

This chain joins TRBV7-9 and TRBJ1-5, with no clear D. From germline, CDR1 is SEHNR and CDR2 FQNEAQ (reference sequence). V was pared by 4 bases and J by 7 bases, with 17 bases between. This CDR3 is built from 15 residues. CDR3 residues: CASSSSTRSGQPQHF. DNA of the CDR3: TGTGCCAGCAGCTCGTCGACGAGGTCGGGCCAGCCCCAGCATTTT.